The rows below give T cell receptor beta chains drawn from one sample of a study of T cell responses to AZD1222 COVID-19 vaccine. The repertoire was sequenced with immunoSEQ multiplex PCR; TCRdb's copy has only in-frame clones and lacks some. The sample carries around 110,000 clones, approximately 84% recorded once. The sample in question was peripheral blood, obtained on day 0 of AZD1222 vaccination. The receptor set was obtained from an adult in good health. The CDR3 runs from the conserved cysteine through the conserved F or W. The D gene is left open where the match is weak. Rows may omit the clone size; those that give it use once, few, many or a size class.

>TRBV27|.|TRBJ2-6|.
TGTGCCAGCCAGACAGCTGTAACTGGGGCCAACGTCCTGACTTTC
CASQTAVTGANVLTF
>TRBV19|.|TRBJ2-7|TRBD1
TGTGCCAGTAGTATTCGCCTGACAGGGGGGCCCTACGAGCAGTACTTC
CASSIRLTGGPYEQYF
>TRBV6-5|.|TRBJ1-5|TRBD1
TGTGCCAGCAGTTACTCGTTCCAGGGGGCTGGGCAGCCCCAGCATTTT
CASSYSFQGAGQPQHF
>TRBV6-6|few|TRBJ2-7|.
TGTGCCAGCAGCCGAATTCAGCCAAATCACCACGAGCAGTACTTC
CASSRIQPNHHEQYF
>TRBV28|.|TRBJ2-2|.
TGTGCCAGCAGCTCAGACACCGGGGAGCTGTTTTTT
CASSSDTGELFF
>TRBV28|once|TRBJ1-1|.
TGTGCCAGCAGTTTCGGTTCCACTGAAGCTTTCTTT
CASSFGSTEAFF
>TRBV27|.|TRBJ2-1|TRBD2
TGTGCCAGCAGTCAGCGGGGGAATGAGCAGTTCTTC
CASSQRGNEQFF
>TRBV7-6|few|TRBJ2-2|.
TGTGCCAGCAGACTGACACCCGCGAACACCGGGGAGCTGTTTTTT
CASRLTPANTGELFF
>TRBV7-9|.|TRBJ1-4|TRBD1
TGTGCCAGCAGCACAACAGGGGCTCCCGAAAAACTGTTTTTT
CASSTTGAPEKLFF
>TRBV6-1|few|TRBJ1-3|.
TGTGCCAGCAGTGACGGCGTGGACTCTGGAAACACCATATATTTT
CASSDGVDSGNTIYF
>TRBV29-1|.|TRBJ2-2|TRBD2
TGCAGCGTGCGGGGGGTGAACACCGGGGAGCTGTTTTTT
CSVRGVNTGELFF
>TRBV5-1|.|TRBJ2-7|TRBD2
TGCGCCAGCAGCTTGGACGGGAGGAGCTCCTACGAGCAGTACTTC
CASSLDGRSSYEQYF
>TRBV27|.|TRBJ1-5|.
TGTGCCAGCAGTTTATATGGGTATAGCAATCAGCCCCAGCATTTT
CASSLYGYSNQPQHF
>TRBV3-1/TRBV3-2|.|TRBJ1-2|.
TGTGCCAGCAGCCAAGGCGGGTACGGCTACACCTTC
CASSQGGYGYTF
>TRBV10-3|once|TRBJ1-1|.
TGTGCCACGGGACTGGACTTAAACACTGAAGCTTTCTTT
CATGLDLNTEAFF
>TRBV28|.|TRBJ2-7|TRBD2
TGTGCCAGCTGCCCCCGTCGGGGACTAGTCCCTAGGAGCTCCTACGAGCAGTACTTC
CASCPRRGLVPRSSYEQYF
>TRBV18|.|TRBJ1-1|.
TGTGCCAGCTCGACGGATAACACTGAAGCTTTCTTT
CASSTDNTEAFF
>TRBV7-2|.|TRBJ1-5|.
TGTGCCAGCAGCACAGGGCAGGGACTCAATCAGCCCCAGCATTTT
CASSTGQGLNQPQHF
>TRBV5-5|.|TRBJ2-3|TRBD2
TGTGCCAGCAGCCACCTTAGCGGGGGGGACACAGATACGCAGTATTTT
CASSHLSGGDTDTQYF
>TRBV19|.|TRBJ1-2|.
TGTGCCAGTAATGAGGAGGGATACTATGGCTACACCTTC
CASNEEGYYGYTF
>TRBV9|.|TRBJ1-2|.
TGTGCCAGCAGCGTGGATGGGGCCGCAGGGGATGGCTACACCTTC
CASSVDGAAGDGYTF
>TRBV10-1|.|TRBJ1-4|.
TGCGCCAGCAGTAGGGGGTTCTTGAATAATGAAAAACTGTTTTTT
CASSRGFLNNEKLFF
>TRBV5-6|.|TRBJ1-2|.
TGTGCCAGCAGCCGTGACCGGTCCTATGGCTACACCTTC
CASSRDRSYGYTF
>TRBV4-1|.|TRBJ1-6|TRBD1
TGCGCCAGCAGCCAAGTTCCCGGACAGGGGCTTTCACCCCTCCACTTT
CASSQVPGQGLSPLHF
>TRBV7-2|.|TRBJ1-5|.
TGTGCCAGCAGCTTAGGGGGGGGCAATCAGCCCCAGCATTTT
CASSLGGGNQPQHF
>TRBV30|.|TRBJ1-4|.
TGTGCCTGGAGTCGTGGTGGTGGGACTGAAAAACTGTTTTTT
CAWSRGGGTEKLFF
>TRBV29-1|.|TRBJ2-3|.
TGCAGCGTTGAAAGGCAGGGCCCCCCCACAGATACGCAGTATTTT
CSVERQGPPTDTQYF
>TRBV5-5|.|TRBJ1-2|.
TGTGCCAGCAGCTTGGTAAAGGCTCGCTATGGCTACACCTTC
CASSLVKARYGYTF
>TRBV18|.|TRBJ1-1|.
TGTGCCAGCTCACTATCCCCGGGGTCGGCTAACACTGAAGCTTTCTTT
CASSLSPGSANTEAFF
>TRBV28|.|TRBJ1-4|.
TGTGCCAGCAGTCCCCCGTCCCATGAAAAACTGTTTTTT
CASSPPSHEKLFF
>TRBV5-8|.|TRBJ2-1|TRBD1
TGTGCCAGCAGCAAAACAGGGGATGGGATCTACAATGAGCAGTTCTTC
CASSKTGDGIYNEQFF
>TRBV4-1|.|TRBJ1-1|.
TGCGCCAGCAGCCAAGGTAACAGGGCGAACACTGAAGCTTTCTTT
CASSQGNRANTEAFF
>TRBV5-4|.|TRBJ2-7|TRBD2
TGTGCCAGCAGCTGGACTAGCGGGAGTAGTCGGAACGAGCAGTACTTC
CASSWTSGSSRNEQYF
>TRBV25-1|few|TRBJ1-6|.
TGTGCCAGCAATGAGGGGGGTTCACCCCTCCACTTT
CASNEGGSPLHF
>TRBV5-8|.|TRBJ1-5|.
TGTGCCAGCACAACATACGCCCCGCTCAATCAGCCCCAGCATTTT
CASTTYAPLNQPQHF
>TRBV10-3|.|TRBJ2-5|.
TGTGCCACCAAAGGCCAGAGCGGAGAGACCCAGTACTTC
CATKGQSGETQYF
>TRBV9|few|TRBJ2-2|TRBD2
TGTGCCAGCAGCGTAGGGGTTAGCGGGGTCTCCGGGGAGCTGTTTTTT
CASSVGVSGVSGELFF
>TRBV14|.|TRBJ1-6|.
TGTGCCAGCATGGGCACCCTTGGACCCCTCCACTTT
CASMGTLGPLHF
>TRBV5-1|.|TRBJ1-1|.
TGCGCCAGCAGCTTTTATGGGAGAAGCACTGAAGCTTTCTTT
CASSFYGRSTEAFF
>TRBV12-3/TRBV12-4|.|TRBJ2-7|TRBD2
TGTGCCTCCCAGCGGGGGTTGAACGAGCAGTACTTC
CASQRGLNEQYF
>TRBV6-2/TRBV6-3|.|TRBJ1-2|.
TGTGCCAGCAGTTCGGGGGGGCCTGGCTATGGCTACACCTTC
CASSSGGPGYGYTF
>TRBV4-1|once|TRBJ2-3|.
TGCGCCAGCAGCCAACCTACAGGGACAGATACGCAGTATTTT
CASSQPTGTDTQYF
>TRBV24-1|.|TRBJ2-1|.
TGTGCCACCAGTGAAGGAGGAGGAGGGGGCCGCAATGAGCAGTTCTTC
CATSEGGGGGRNEQFF
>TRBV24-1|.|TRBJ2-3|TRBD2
TGTGCCACCAGTGATCCGGGACTAGCGGGCACAGATACGCAGTATTTT
CATSDPGLAGTDTQYF
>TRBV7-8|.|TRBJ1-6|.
TGTGCCAGCAGCCGAGACATCCCCCTCAATAATTCACCCCTCCACTTT
CASSRDIPLNNSPLHF
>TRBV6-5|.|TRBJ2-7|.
TGTGCCAGCAGTACCCTACAGAGCTCCTACGAGCAGTACTTC
CASSTLQSSYEQYF
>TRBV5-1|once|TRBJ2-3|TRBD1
TGCGCCAGCAGCGGCTGGACAGGGGTAGATACGCAGTATTTT
CASSGWTGVDTQYF